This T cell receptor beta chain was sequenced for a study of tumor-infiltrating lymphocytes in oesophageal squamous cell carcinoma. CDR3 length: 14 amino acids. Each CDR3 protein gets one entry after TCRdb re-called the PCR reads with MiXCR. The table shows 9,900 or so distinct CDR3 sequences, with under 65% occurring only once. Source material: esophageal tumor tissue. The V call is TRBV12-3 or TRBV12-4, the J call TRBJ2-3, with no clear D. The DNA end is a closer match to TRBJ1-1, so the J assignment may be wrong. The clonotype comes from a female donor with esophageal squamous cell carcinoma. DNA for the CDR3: TGTGCCAGCAGTTTGGACCCCTGGGGCACTGAAGCTTTCTTT. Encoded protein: CASSLDPWGTEAFF.